This is a list of T cell receptor beta chains from one sample in a study of blood T cell repertoires in COVID-19. Here immunoSEQ multiplex PCR was the method, and the copy in TCRdb shows in-frame clones only, minus some. The repertoire has fewer than 180,000 clones, approximately 86% of them found once; the top ten carry about 4.6%. Sequencing used peripheral blood. The source of these receptors is a woman aged 60-75 years with active or convalescent COVID-19. The CDR3 runs from the conserved cysteine through the conserved F or W. The D gene is left open where the match is weak. Clone size is not always given. Where it is, it says once, few, many or a class for expanded clones.

v_call: TRBV6-5
j_call: TRBJ1-2
d_call: .
clone_size: .
cdr3_nt: TGTGCCAGCAGTTACGTGGGACATTATGGCTACACCTTC
cdr3_aa: CASSYVGHYGYTF

v_call: TRBV6-5
j_call: TRBJ1-2
d_call: .
clone_size: .
cdr3_nt: TGTGCCAGCAGTACAGGGTTCCGCTATGGCTACACCTTC
cdr3_aa: CASSTGFRYGYTF

v_call: TRBV7-8
j_call: TRBJ1-2
d_call: TRBD1
clone_size: .
cdr3_nt: TGTGCCAGCAGCTCGAGACAGGGGCGGATCCTGGAAGGCTACACCTTC
cdr3_aa: CASSSRQGRILEGYTF

v_call: TRBV10-3
j_call: TRBJ1-6
d_call: TRBD1
clone_size: .
cdr3_nt: TGTGCCATCAGTGAGCGGGGACAGGAGGTCCCGTCCTATAATTCACCCCTCCACTTT
cdr3_aa: CAISERGQEVPSYNSPLHF

v_call: TRBV15
j_call: TRBJ2-3
d_call: TRBD1
clone_size: once
cdr3_nt: TGTGCCACCAGCAGACAGGACAGGGCAGGCACAGATACGCAGTATTTT
cdr3_aa: CATSRQDRAGTDTQYF

v_call: TRBV9
j_call: TRBJ2-1
d_call: TRBD2
clone_size: .
cdr3_nt: TGTGCCAGCAGCGCCTCTGTTGCGGGGGGTTACAATGAGCAGTTCTTC
cdr3_aa: CASSASVAGGYNEQFF

v_call: TRBV6-5
j_call: TRBJ1-1
d_call: .
clone_size: .
cdr3_nt: TGTGCCAGCGGGCAGGGCCCTGAAGCTTTCTTT
cdr3_aa: CASGQGPEAFF

v_call: TRBV7-2
j_call: TRBJ1-6
d_call: .
clone_size: .
cdr3_nt: TGTGCCAGCAGCACCGCAACACAGGGTTCCGTCCACTTT
cdr3_aa: CASSTATQGSVHF

v_call: TRBV30
j_call: TRBJ1-4
d_call: .
clone_size: .
cdr3_nt: TGTGCCTGGAGTAGGGGCCGATTCGGTATTGGAACTAATGAAAAACTGTTTTTT
cdr3_aa: CAWSRGRFGIGTNEKLFF

v_call: TRBV12-3/TRBV12-4
j_call: TRBJ2-3
d_call: .
clone_size: .
cdr3_nt: TGTGCCAGCAGTTACCGGGTGGAGACGCAGTATTTT
cdr3_aa: CASSYRVETQYF

v_call: TRBV4-2
j_call: TRBJ1-5
d_call: .
clone_size: .
cdr3_nt: TGTGCCAGCAGCCAAGAAGGGGCTGGGGGCAATCAGCCCCAGCATTTT
cdr3_aa: CASSQEGAGGNQPQHF

v_call: TRBV7-9
j_call: TRBJ1-2
d_call: .
clone_size: .
cdr3_nt: TGTGCCAGCAGCTTGATGGGGCCCTATGGCTACACCTTC
cdr3_aa: CASSLMGPYGYTF

v_call: TRBV18
j_call: TRBJ1-5
d_call: TRBD1
clone_size: .
cdr3_nt: TGTGCCAGCTCGCTTTTCAGGGGGGATGATCAGCCCCAGCATTTT
cdr3_aa: CASSLFRGDDQPQHF

v_call: TRBV5-4
j_call: TRBJ2-7
d_call: TRBD2
clone_size: .
cdr3_nt: TGTGCCAGCAGCTTGGCCGGACTAGCGTTCCACGAGCAGTACTTC
cdr3_aa: CASSLAGLAFHEQYF

v_call: TRBV3-1/TRBV3-2
j_call: TRBJ1-1
d_call: .
clone_size: .
cdr3_nt: TGTGCCAGCAGCCAAGCCGGGGGGACTGAAGCTTTCTTT
cdr3_aa: CASSQAGGTEAFF

v_call: TRBV7-9
j_call: TRBJ2-1
d_call: TRBD1
clone_size: .
cdr3_nt: TGTGCCAGCAGCTTATTGGTGGACAGGGTAGGTGGTGAGCAGTTCTTC
cdr3_aa: CASSLLVDRVGGEQFF

v_call: TRBV7-2
j_call: TRBJ1-6
d_call: .
clone_size: .
cdr3_nt: TGTGCCAGCCGCGGGCATAGCTCCTATAATTCACCCCTCCACTTT
cdr3_aa: CASRGHSSYNSPLHF

v_call: TRBV19
j_call: TRBJ1-5
d_call: TRBD1
clone_size: .
cdr3_nt: TGTGCCAGTAGTCCGCTCGCAGGACAGGGGAATCAGCCCCAGCATTTT
cdr3_aa: CASSPLAGQGNQPQHF

v_call: TRBV18
j_call: TRBJ1-2
d_call: .
clone_size: .
cdr3_nt: TGTGCCAGCTCACCGTCCACAGGGAGTACTTCTGGCTACACCTTC
cdr3_aa: CASSPSTGSTSGYTF

v_call: TRBV6-5
j_call: TRBJ2-7
d_call: .
clone_size: .
cdr3_nt: TGTGCCAGCAGTTACTTAGCAGGGAACTACGAGCAGTACTTC
cdr3_aa: CASSYLAGNYEQYF

v_call: TRBV7-2
j_call: TRBJ2-7
d_call: TRBD1
clone_size: .
cdr3_nt: TGTGCCAGCAGCCCCCAGACAGGGGGCTATAACTACGAGCAGTACTTC
cdr3_aa: CASSPQTGGYNYEQYF

v_call: TRBV29-1
j_call: TRBJ2-1
d_call: TRBD1
clone_size: .
cdr3_nt: TGCAGCGTGAACCCAGGGGGAAATGAGCAGTTCTTC
cdr3_aa: CSVNPGGNEQFF

v_call: TRBV6-2/TRBV6-3
j_call: TRBJ1-2
d_call: .
clone_size: .
cdr3_nt: TGTGCCAGCAGTTACTCGCCAGACTTGTATGGCTACACCTTC
cdr3_aa: CASSYSPDLYGYTF

v_call: TRBV7-7
j_call: TRBJ2-3
d_call: TRBD2
clone_size: .
cdr3_nt: TGTGCTAGCACACCGGGACTAGCATACACAGATACGCAGTATTTT
cdr3_aa: CASTPGLAYTDTQYF

v_call: TRBV6-5
j_call: TRBJ2-7
d_call: .
clone_size: few
cdr3_nt: TGTGCCAGCAAGTTATTTCCTAATAGAGGCGAGCAGTACTTC
cdr3_aa: CASKLFPNRGEQYF

v_call: TRBV7-8
j_call: TRBJ1-6
d_call: TRBD1
clone_size: few
cdr3_nt: TGTGCCAGCAGCTTACATACCCTGGGACAGGGGGGTTCACCCCTCCACTTT
cdr3_aa: CASSLHTLGQGGSPLHF

v_call: TRBV7-9
j_call: TRBJ2-3
d_call: TRBD1
clone_size: .
cdr3_nt: TGTGCCAGCAGCTTAACAGGGGCGGCAGATACGCAGTATTTT
cdr3_aa: CASSLTGAADTQYF

v_call: TRBV15
j_call: TRBJ2-3
d_call: TRBD1
clone_size: .
cdr3_nt: TGTGCCACCAGCAAAAGACAGGGCCCTAGCACAGATACGCAGTATTTT
cdr3_aa: CATSKRQGPSTDTQYF

v_call: TRBV19
j_call: TRBJ2-5
d_call: .
clone_size: .
cdr3_nt: TGTGCCAGTAGTATCGGTAGATCGGAGACCCAGTACTTC
cdr3_aa: CASSIGRSETQYF

v_call: TRBV19
j_call: TRBJ2-1
d_call: .
clone_size: once
cdr3_nt: TGTGCCAGTCGTGCGGCCCAGGGCAATGAGCAGTTCTTC
cdr3_aa: CASRAAQGNEQFF

v_call: TRBV18
j_call: TRBJ2-2
d_call: .
clone_size: .
cdr3_nt: TGTGCCAGCTCACCGCAGGAGGCCGGGGAGCTGTTTTTT
cdr3_aa: CASSPQEAGELFF

v_call: TRBV12-3/TRBV12-4
j_call: TRBJ2-1
d_call: .
clone_size: once
cdr3_nt: TGTGCCAGCAGTGGGGCCAACTGGGATGAGCAGTTCTTC
cdr3_aa: CASSGANWDEQFF

v_call: TRBV6-2/TRBV6-3
j_call: TRBJ2-2
d_call: .
clone_size: .
cdr3_nt: TGTGCCAGCAGTTGGGGGGACGGGGAGCTGTTTTTT
cdr3_aa: CASSWGDGELFF